The 10 T cell receptor beta chains in this list originate from one sample, sequenced in a study of siplizumab effects on memory and regulatory T cells. Assay: immunoSEQ multiplex PCR; the TCRdb copy retains only in-frame clones and omits some. The data contain approximately 110,000 clones, about 92% of them singletons. The sample comprised CD4+ T cells sorted from blood. The receptors were gathered from a human donor in good health.

This chain links TRBV18 with TRBJ2-7; no firm D call. The V and J ends lost 0 bases and 3 bases respectively, with 3 bases between them. Germline loops: CDR1 KGHSH, CDR2 LQKENI. The CDR3 covers 12 residues. CDR3 sequence (DNA): TGTGCCAGCTCACCACCTAGCTACGAGCAGTACTTC. Its translation: CASSPPSYEQYF. Full variable domain (outside the CDR3, taken from reference TRBV18 and TRBJ2-7): NAGVMQNPRHLVRRRGQEARLRCSPMKGHSHVYWYRQLPEEGLKFMVYLQKENIIDESGMPKERFSAEFPKEGPSILRIQQVVRGDSAAYFCASSPPSYEQYFGPGTRLTVT.

On this clone: The sample holds other DNA sequences that translate to the same CDR3. The chain employs TRBV5-1 and TRBJ1-1; possibly TRBD1 for D (5 bases). Trimming pared 4 bases from V and 0 bases from J, leaving 10 bases between. CDR1 and CDR2 from the germline V gene are SGHRS and YFSETQ. The CDR3 has 14 residues. In nucleotides, the CDR3 is TGCGCCAGCAGCGGAGGGACGGTGAACACTGAAGCTTTCTTT. Encoded protein: CASSGGTVNTEAFF.

The chain recombines TRBV13 with TRBJ2-3, with TRBD2 matching over 11 bases. The CDR3 sequence is 15 residues long. V trimming: 4 bases; J trimming: 1 base; junction bases outside the gene matches: 1. Germline CDR1 reads PRHDT; CDR2 reads FYEKMQ (reference sequence). The CDR3 sequence is CASSSTSGGTDTQYF. CDR3 sequence (DNA): TGTGCCAGCAGCTCGACTAGCGGGGGCACAGATACGCAGTATTTT.

The chain joins TRBV30 to TRBJ2-7; perhaps D is TRBD1 or TRBD2 (5 bases each). V lost 3 bases and J lost 1, with 10 bases in between. This CDR3 has 13 amino acids. Germline V gene sequence: CDR1 GTSNPN, CDR2 SVGIG (reference sequence). The CDR3 sequence: CAWRGPPSYEQYF. CDR3 sequence (DNA): TGTGCCTGGAGGGGACCGCCTTCCTACGAGCAGTACTTC.

The rearrangement joins TRBV6-5 to TRBJ2-7; 9 bases line up with TRBD1. The CDR3 consists of 14 residues. V trimming: 6 bases; J trimming: 2 bases; junction bases outside the gene matches: 5. Germline lookup yields CDR1 MNHEY and CDR2 SVGAGI. The CDR3 DNA reads TGTGCCAGCAGCCGACAGGGGGGGACCTACGAGCAGTACTTC. Protein product: CASSRQGGTYEQYF.

The chain has TRBV5-6 and TRBJ2-1; 7 positions match TRBD1. The CDR3 spans 15 residues. Germline V gene lookup returns CDR1 SGHDT and CDR2 YYEEEE. V lost 1 base, J lost 4 bases, and 5 bases stayed unmatched. The CDR3: CASSLYDREYNEQFF. DNA for the CDR3: TGTGCCAGCAGCTTGTATGACAGGGAATACAATGAGCAGTTCTTC.

The genes are TRBV2 and TRBJ1-5, with D tentatively TRBD1 (6 bases). Germline V gene data show CDR1 as SNHLY and CDR2 as FYNNEI. The CDR3 loop spans 15 amino acids. V was clipped by 3 bases and J by 0 bases, with 9 bases between them. The DNA of the CDR3 is TGTGCCAGCAGTGAGTCCAGGGGTAGCAATCAGCCCCAGCATTTT. It specifies CASSESRGSNQPQHF.

The rearrangement links TRBV7-9 to TRBJ2-3; possible D gene TRBD1, 5 bases. The V and J ends lost 2 bases and 0 bases respectively, with 9 bases between them. CDR1 is SEHNR, CDR2 FQNEAQ, per germline (reference sequence). The CDR3 contains 15 residues. The CDR3 coding sequence is TGTGCCAGCAGCTTATCCCAGGGAAGCACAGATACGCAGTATTTT. It yields the protein CASSLSQGSTDTQYF.

Concerning this clone: The same CDR3 also results from other DNA sequences found in this sample. This chain connects TRBV6-5 to TRBJ2-3; D might be TRBD1 (5 bases). This CDR3 comprises 14 residues. Germline V CDR1 and CDR2: MNHEY, SVGAGI. Trimming left V 6 bases short and J 1 base short, with 11 bases between. The CDR3 region is CASRQGLGTDTQYF. The CDR3 bases are TGTGCCAGCAGGCAGGGCCTGGGCACAGATACGCAGTATTTT.

This chain connects TRBV6-5 to TRBJ1-3, with D maybe TRBD1 (5 bases). CDR3 size: 16 residues. Germline CDR1 is MNHEY and CDR2 is SVGAGI. Trimming took 3 bases from V and 0 from J, leaving 12 bases between them. CDR3 loop: CASSYSGGSSGNTIYF. Written as DNA, the CDR3 is TGTGCCAGCAGTTATTCCGGGGGTAGCTCTGGAAACACCATATATTTT.